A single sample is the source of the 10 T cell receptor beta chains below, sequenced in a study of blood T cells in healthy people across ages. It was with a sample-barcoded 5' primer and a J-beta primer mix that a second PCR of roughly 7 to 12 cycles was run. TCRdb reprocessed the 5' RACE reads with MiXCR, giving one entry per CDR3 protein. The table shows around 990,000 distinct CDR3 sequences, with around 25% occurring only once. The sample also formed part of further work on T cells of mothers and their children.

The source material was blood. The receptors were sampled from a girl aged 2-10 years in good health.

The CDR3 bases are TGTGCTAGTGGTTTGTATCCGGACTCCTACAATGAGCAGTTCTTC. It codes for CASGLYPDSYNEQFF. The chain has TRBV12-5 and TRBJ2-1; D unresolved. CDR3 size: 15 residues. Trimming took off 2 bases at V and 0 bases at J, with 8 bases between the two ends. CDR1 LGHNT and CDR2 FRNRAP come from the germline V gene.

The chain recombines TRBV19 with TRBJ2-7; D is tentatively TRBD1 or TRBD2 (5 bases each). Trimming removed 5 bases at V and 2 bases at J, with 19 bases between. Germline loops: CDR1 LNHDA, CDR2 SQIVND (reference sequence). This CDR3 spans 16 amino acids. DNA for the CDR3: TGTGCCAGTAGTCGGGGCCAATCAAGACTTACCTACGAGCAGTACTTC. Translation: CASSRGQSRLTYEQYF.

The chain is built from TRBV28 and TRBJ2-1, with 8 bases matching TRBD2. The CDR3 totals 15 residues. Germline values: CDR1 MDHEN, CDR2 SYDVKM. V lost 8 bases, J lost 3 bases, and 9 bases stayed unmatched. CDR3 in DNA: TGTGCCAGCTCGAACGAGCGGGAGAGCTACAATGAGCAGTTCTTC. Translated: CASSNERESYNEQFF.

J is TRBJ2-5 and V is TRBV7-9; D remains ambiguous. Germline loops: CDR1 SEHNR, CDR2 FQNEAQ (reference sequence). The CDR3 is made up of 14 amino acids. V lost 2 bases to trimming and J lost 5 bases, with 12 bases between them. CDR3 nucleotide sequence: TGTGCCAGCAGCTTACCGGAAGTCGGGGAGACCCAGTACTTC. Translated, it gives CASSLPEVGETQYF.

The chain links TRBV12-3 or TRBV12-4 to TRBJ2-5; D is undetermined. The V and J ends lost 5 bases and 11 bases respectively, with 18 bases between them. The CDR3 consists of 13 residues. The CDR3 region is CASSPTAQTQQYF. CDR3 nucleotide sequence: TGTGCCAGCAGTCCCACCGCCCAGACACAGCAGTACTTC.

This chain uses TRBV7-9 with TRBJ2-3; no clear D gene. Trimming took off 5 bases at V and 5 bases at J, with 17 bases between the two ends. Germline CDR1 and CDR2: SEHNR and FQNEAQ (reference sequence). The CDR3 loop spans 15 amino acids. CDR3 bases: TGTGCCAGCAGCCTCCCTTCTGGCGCTGGAGATACGCAGTATTTT. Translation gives CASSLPSGAGDTQYF.

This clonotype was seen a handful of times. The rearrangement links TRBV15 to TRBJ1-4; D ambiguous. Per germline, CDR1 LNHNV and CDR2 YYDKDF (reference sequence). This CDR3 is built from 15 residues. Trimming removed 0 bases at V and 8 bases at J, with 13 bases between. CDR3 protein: CATSRDPQQNEKLFF. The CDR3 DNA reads TGTGCCACCAGCAGAGATCCCCAACAGAACGAAAAACTGTTTTTT.

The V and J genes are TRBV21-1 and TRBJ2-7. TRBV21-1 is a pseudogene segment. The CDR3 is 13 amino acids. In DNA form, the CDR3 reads TGTGCCAGCAGCAAATCCAGAGCCTACGAGCAGTACTTC. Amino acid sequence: CASSKSRAYEQYF.

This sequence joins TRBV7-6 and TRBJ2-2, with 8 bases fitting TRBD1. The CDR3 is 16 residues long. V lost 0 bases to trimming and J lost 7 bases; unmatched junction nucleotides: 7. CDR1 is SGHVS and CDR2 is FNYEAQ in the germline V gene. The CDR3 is CASSLARDRFSGELFF. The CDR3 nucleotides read TGTGCCAGCAGCTTAGCCCGGGACAGGTTTAGCGGGGAGCTGTTTTTT.

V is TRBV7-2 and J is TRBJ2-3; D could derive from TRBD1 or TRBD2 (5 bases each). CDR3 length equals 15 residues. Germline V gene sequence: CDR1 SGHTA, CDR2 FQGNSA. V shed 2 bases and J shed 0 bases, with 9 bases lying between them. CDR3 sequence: CASSLLGPSTDTQYF. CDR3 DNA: TGTGCCAGCAGCTTACTGGGACCTAGCACAGATACGCAGTATTTT.